The subject of this entry is one T cell receptor (beta chain). Trimming took off 5 bases at V and 14 bases at J, with 22 bases between the two ends. Germline V CDR1 and CDR2: MNHEY, SMNVEV (reference sequence). CDR3 length equals 15 residues. The source of the sample is a study of control samples from healthy donors and cancer patients. Sequencing used immunoSEQ multiplex PCR; TCRdb keeps in-frame clones, though not all of them. The data contain 100,000 to 150,000 clones, approximately 90% of them singletons. The TCR sequence derives from a woman aged 18 to 35 in good health. Material for sequencing was blood. The V gene is TRBV27, the J gene TRBJ1-6, with D uncertain. This CDR3 reads CASSITPSGGGTLHF. The CDR3 region has the DNA TGTGCCAGCAGTATAACACCATCCGGTGGAGGAACCCTCCACTTT.